This TCR beta chain was captured by sequencing in a study of blood T cell repertoires in COVID-19. Study summary: Acute and convalescent COVID-19 specimens originated in the United States, Italy and Spain.

The repertoire was sequenced with immunoSEQ multiplex PCR; TCRdb's copy has only in-frame clones and lacks some. This repertoire shows about 280,000 clones, approximately 90% found once; its top ten account for roughly 3.9%. This clone was detected once. From germline, CDR1 is SGHRS and CDR2 YFSETQ. Losses at the gene ends were 4 bases for V and 6 bases for J; bases not matched to a gene: 3. The CDR3 runs 14 residues. The sequenced sample consisted of PBMCs or T cells enriched from blood (not recorded which). The rearrangement joins TRBV5-1 to TRBJ2-2, with 10 bases identical to TRBD2. The clonotype comes from a woman in her thirties with acute COVID-19. The CDR3: CASSRGTSAGELFF. CDR3 nucleotides: TGCGCCAGCAGCCGCGGGACTAGCGCCGGGGAGCTGTTTTTT.